This record covers a single T cell receptor (beta chain). Its antigen remains unknown. Sequencing targeted expressed TCRB transcripts, as all isolated RNA had been reverse transcribed. Only in-frame clones appear in the TCRdb table, and some are missing; sequencing was by immunoSEQ multiplex PCR. The table includes more than 55,000 clones, 40% to 65% detected once. The source of the sample is a study of beta chain features in type 1 diabetes. Study findings and constraints: Type 1 diabetes patients had moderately but significantly shorter TCRB CDR3s in all four CD4+ subsets.

Looked up from germline, CDR1 is SGHDT and CDR2 is YYEEEE. CDR3 length equals 13 residues. Between the trimmed V and J ends, which lost 0 bases and 4 bases, there was a span of 5 bases. This receptor was identified in a woman in her 40s with type 1 diabetes. The sequenced sample consisted of Tregs from blood. The chain links TRBV5-6 to TRBJ1-3; D gene unclear. DNA for the CDR3: TGTGCCAGCAGCTTGGACGGGGGAAACACCATATATTTT. Protein: CASSLDGGNTIYF.